These T cell receptor beta chains were read from a single sample in a study of shared clonotypes between healthy human individuals. Generated by immunoSEQ multiplex PCR, the TCRdb table keeps only in-frame clones and is missing some. This table holds more than 2 million clones, just under 95% found once. The sequenced material came from naive CD8+ T cells from PBMCs. These receptors were obtained from a man between 18 and 35 years old in good health. Some clones in this sample may be carry-over from other donors' samples. The CDR3 runs from the conserved cysteine through the conserved F or W. The order of the fields is V gene, J gene, CDR3 protein.

TRBV27	TRBJ2-5	CASSPDRETQYF
TRBV7-9	TRBJ2-7	CASSFGPLSGESSYEQYF
TRBV10-2	TRBJ2-2	CASSEPGHGELFF
TRBV11-2	TRBJ1-1	CASGVQGTPEAFF
TRBV11-2	TRBJ2-7	CASSLSASGSYEQYF
TRBV11-2	TRBJ2-7	CASSSGTGTYEQYF
TRBV5-4	TRBJ1-2	CASSLAQSGYGYTF
TRBV27	TRBJ2-7	CASRFRDSAAEQYF
TRBV27	TRBJ1-5	CASGFGGGDQPQHF
TRBV6-1	TRBJ1-2	CASSEALGATGGYTF
TRBV7-9	TRBJ2-7	CASSPNARGPYEQYF